This T cell receptor beta chain was identified in a study of blood T cell repertoires in COVID-19. Study-wide background: Spain, Italy and the United States supplied samples that represented acute and convalescent COVID-19. PBMCs, B-cell-depleted T cells, or T cells were the source of the cDNA or gDNA that made up the material.

In the authors' methods: Amplification of reference gene primers provided the estimated nucleated cell counts. Profiling relied on immunoSEQ multiplex PCR, and the TCRdb table lists in-frame clones only, not all of them. V and J calls and clone size follow that table, whereas D and trimming were derived from the DNA. The data hold tens of thousands of clones, with 70% to 90% observed a single time. CDR3 length: 13 amino acids. Between the trimmed V and J ends, which lost 10 bases and 5 bases, there was a span of 15 bases. CDR1 is MNHNY and CDR2 is SVGAGI in the germline V gene (reference sequence). This TCR derives from an elderly woman with acute or convalescent COVID-19. Sequenced sample: peripheral blood. The chain combines TRBV6-6 with TRBJ1-5, with a weak D call TRBD1 (6 bases). CDR3 in DNA: TGTGCCACCTGCAGGGGAAGGGATCAGCCCCAGCATTTT. Amino acids: CATCRGRDQPQHF.